This T cell receptor beta chain was captured by sequencing in a study of shared clonotypes between healthy human individuals. In the study overall: Donor ages ranged 18 to 49 years: a couple of women, a few men.

The run depth of the assay was deep. TCRdb keeps only in-frame clones here, not all; method: immunoSEQ multiplex PCR. The sample has over 950,000 clones; 70% to 80% are singletons. The CDR3 is made up of 14 amino acids. Trimming at V came to 6 bases and at J to 8 bases, leaving 9 bases not matched to a gene. Germline values: CDR1 MNHNS, CDR2 SASEGT. What was sequenced was memory CD4+ T cells from PBMCs. Subset defined: CD45RA-negative fraction. The receptor was isolated from a man between 18 and 35 years old in good health. Some clones in this sample may be carry-over from other donors' samples. The chain uses TRBV6-1 and TRBJ1-2; 10 bases are shared with TRBD1. This chain's CDR3 is CASRGGQGVYGYTF. CDR3 bases: TGTGCCAGCAGAGGTGGACAGGGGGTATACGGCTACACCTTC.